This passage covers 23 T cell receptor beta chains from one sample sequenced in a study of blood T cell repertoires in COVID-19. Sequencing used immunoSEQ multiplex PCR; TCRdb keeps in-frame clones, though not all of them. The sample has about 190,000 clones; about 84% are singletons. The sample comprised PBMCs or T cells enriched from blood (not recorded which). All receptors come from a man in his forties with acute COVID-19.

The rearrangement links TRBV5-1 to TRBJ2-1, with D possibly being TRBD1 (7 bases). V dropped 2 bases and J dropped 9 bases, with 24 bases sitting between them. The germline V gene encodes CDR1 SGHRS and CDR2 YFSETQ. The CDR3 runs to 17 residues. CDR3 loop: CASSLSPRDSMGGEQFF. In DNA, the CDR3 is TGCGCCAGCAGCTTAAGCCCTCGGGACAGCATGGGGGGTGAGCAGTTCTTC.

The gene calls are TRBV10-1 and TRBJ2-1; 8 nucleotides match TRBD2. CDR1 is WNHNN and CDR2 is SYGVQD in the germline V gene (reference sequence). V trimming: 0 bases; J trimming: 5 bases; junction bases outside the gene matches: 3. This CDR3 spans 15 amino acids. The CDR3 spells CASSESRGGHNEQFF. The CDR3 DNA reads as TGCGCCAGCAGTGAGTCCCGGGGGGGACACAATGAGCAGTTCTTC.

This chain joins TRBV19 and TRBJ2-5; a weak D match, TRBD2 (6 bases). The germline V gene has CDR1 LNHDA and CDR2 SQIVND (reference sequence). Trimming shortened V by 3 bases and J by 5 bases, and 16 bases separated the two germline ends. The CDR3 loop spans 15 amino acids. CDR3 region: CASSIDLSGVETQYF. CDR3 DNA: TGTGCCAGTAGTATCGACCTCTCGGGGGTGGAGACCCAGTACTTC. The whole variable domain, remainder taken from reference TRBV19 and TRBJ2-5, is DGGITQSPKYLFRKEGQNVTLSCEQNLNHDAMYWYRQDPGQGLRLIYYSQIVNDFQKGDIAEGYSVSREKKESFPLTVTSAQKNPTAFYLCASSIDLSGVETQYFGPGTRLLVL.

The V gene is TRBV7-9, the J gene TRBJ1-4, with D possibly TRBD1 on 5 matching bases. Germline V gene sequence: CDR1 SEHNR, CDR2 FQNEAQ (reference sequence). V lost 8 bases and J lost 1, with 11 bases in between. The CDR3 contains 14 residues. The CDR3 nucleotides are TGTGCCAGCGGGACCGGGGGAACTAATGAAAAACTGTTTTTT. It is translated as CASGTGGTNEKLFF.

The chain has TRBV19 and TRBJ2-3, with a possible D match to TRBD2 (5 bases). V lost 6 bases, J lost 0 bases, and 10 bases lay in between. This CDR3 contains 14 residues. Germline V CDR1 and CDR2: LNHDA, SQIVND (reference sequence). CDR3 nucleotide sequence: TGTGCCAGTAGAGAGGGTGGCAGCACAGATACGCAGTATTTT. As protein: CASREGGSTDTQYF.

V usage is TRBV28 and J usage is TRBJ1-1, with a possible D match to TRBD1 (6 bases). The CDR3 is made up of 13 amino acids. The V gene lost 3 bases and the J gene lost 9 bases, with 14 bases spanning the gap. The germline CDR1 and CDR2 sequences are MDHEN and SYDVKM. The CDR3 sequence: CASSFQGWDQAFF. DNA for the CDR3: TGTGCCAGCAGTTTTCAGGGGTGGGACCAAGCTTTCTTT.

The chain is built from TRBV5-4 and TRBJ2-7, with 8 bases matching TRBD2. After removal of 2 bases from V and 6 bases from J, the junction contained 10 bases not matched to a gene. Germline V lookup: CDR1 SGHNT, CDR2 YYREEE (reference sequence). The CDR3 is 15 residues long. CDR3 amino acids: CASSFAAGALGEQYF. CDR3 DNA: TGTGCCAGCAGCTTCGCAGCGGGAGCACTTGGCGAGCAGTACTTC.

The CDR3 nucleotides are TGTGCCAGCAGTGCGTTGTTAGCAAACTCTGGAAACACCATATATTTT. It is translated as CASSALLANSGNTIYF. The chain couples TRBV2 to TRBJ1-3; no clear D gene. Germline assignment: CDR1 SNHLY and CDR2 FYNNEI. The CDR3 totals 16 residues. The ends were cut back, 4 bases at V and 0 bases at J, with 13 bases in the middle.

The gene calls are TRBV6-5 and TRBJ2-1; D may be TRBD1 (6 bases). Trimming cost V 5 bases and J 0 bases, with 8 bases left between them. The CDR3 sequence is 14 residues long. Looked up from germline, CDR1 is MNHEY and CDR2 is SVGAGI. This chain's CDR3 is CASSRGGSYNEQFF. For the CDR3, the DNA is TGTGCCAGCAGTCGAGGGGGCTCCTACAATGAGCAGTTCTTC.

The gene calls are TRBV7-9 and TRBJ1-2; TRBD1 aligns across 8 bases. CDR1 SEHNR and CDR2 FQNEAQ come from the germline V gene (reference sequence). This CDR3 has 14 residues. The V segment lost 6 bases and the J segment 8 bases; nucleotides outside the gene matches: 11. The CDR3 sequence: CASSLRIRGQGYTF. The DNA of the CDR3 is TGTGCCAGCAGTCTTAGGATCAGGGGGCAGGGCTACACCTTC.

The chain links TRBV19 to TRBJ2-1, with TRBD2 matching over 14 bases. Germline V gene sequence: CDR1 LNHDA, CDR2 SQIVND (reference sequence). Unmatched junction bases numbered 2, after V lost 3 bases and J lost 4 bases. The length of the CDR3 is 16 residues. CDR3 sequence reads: CASSIGTSGSYNEQFF. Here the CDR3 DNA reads TGTGCCAGTAGTATTGGGACTAGCGGGAGTTACAATGAGCAGTTCTTC.

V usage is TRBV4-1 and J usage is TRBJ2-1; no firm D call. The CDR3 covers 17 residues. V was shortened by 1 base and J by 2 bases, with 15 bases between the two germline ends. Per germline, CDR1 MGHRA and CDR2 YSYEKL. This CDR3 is CASSQGPYGQTYNEQFF. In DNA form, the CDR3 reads TGCGCCAGCAGCCAAGGACCTTATGGGCAAACCTACAATGAGCAGTTCTTC.

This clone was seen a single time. The CDR3 reads CASSLGATRETQYF. The CDR3 DNA reads as TGTGCCAGCAGCTTAGGGGCTACCAGAGAGACCCAGTACTTC. This chain links TRBV7-8 with TRBJ2-5; D is uncertain. Trimming pared 1 base from V and 4 bases from J, leaving 10 bases between. Germline V gives CDR1 SGHVS, CDR2 FQNEAQ. The CDR3 has 14 residues.

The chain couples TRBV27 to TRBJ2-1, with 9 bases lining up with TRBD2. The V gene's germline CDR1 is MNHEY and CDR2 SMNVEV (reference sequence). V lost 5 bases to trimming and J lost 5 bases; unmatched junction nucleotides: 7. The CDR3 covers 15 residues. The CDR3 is CASSPAGTSHNEQFF. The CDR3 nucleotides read TGTGCCAGCAGTCCGGCCGGGACTAGCCACAATGAGCAGTTCTTC.

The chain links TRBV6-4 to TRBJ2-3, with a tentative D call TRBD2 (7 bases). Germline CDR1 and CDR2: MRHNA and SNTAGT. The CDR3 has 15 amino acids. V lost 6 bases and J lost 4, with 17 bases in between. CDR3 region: CASSEGGGIPDTQYF. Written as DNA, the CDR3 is TGTGCCAGCAGCGAGGGGGGGGGCATCCCAGATACGCAGTATTTT.

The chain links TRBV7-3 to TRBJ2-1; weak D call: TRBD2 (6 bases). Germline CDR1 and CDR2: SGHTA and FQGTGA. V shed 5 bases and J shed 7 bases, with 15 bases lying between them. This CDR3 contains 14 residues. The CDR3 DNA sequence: TGTGCCAGCAGCGGTGTGGGGGGAGTAAATGAGCAGTTCTTC. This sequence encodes CASSGVGGVNEQFF.

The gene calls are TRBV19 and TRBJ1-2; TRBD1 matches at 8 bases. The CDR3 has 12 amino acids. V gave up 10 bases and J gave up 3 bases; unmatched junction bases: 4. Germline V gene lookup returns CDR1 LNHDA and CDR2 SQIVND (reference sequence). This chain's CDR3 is CATATGDYGYTF. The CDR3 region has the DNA TGTGCCACCGCGACAGGGGACTATGGCTACACCTTC.

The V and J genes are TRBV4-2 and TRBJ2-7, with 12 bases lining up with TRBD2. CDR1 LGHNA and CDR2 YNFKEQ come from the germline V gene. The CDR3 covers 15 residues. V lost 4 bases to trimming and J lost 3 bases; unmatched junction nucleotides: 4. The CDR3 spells CASSRQTSGSYEQYF. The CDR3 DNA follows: TGTGCCAGCAGCCGTCAGACTAGCGGGAGCTACGAGCAGTACTTC.

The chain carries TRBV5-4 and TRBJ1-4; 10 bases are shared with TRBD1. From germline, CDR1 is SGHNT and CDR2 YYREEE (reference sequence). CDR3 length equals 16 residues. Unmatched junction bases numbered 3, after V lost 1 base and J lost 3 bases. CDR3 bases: TGTGCCAGCAGCTTGAGGGACAGGGGAGCTAATGAAAAACTGTTTTTT. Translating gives CASSLRDRGANEKLFF.

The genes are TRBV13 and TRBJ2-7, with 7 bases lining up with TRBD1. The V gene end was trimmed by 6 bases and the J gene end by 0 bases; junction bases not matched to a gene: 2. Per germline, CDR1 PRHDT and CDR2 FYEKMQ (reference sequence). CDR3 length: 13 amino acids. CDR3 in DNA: TGTGCCAGCAGGGGACAGAACTCCTACGAGCAGTACTTC. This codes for CASRGQNSYEQYF.

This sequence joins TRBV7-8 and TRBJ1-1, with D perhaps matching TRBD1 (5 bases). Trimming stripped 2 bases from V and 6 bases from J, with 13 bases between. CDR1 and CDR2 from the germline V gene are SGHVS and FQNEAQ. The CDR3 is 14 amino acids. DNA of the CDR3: TGTGCCAGCAGCTTACCTCGACAGCCCTCTGAAGCTTTCTTT. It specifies CASSLPRQPSEAFF.

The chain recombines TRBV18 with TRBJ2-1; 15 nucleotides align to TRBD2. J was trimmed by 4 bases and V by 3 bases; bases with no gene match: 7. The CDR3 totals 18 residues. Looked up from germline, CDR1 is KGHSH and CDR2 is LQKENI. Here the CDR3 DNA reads TGTGCCAGCTCACCTCCGGGACTAGCGGGAGGCCTATACAATGAGCAGTTCTTC. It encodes CASSPPGLAGGLYNEQFF.

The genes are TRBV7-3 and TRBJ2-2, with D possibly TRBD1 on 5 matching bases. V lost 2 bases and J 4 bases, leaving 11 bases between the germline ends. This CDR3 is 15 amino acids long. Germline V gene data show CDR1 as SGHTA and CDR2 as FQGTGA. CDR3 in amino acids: CASSLSTVGTGELFF. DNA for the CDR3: TGTGCCAGCAGCTTATCGACAGTAGGCACCGGGGAGCTGTTTTTT.